Shown below are 3 T cell receptor beta chains from a single sample sequenced in a study of blood T cell repertoires in COVID-19. Clones were read by immunoSEQ multiplex PCR, and TCRdb kept only the in-frame ones, dropping some. The table records under 200,000 clones, approximately 87% of them present only once. The sample was peripheral blood. The receptors come from a woman between 65 and 79 years old with acute or convalescent COVID-19.

This clone appeared a few times. The V gene is TRBV7-9, the J gene TRBJ2-7; possibly TRBD2 for D (6 bases). V was shortened by 3 bases and J by 0 bases, with 18 bases between the two germline ends. Germline CDR1 reads SEHNR; CDR2 reads FQNEAQ (reference sequence). There are 17 residues in the CDR3. CDR3 amino acids: CASSLPIGRTTSYEQYF. In DNA, the CDR3 is TGTGCCAGCAGCTTGCCCATTGGACGGACTACCTCCTACGAGCAGTACTTC.

The V gene is TRBV20-1, the J gene TRBJ1-1; a weak D match, TRBD1 (6 bases). Trimming shortened V by 3 bases and J by 1 base, and 15 bases separated the two germline ends. This CDR3 is 15 amino acids long. Germline loops: CDR1 DFQATT, CDR2 SNEGSKA (reference sequence). The CDR3 DNA is TGCAGTGCTAGTCCCCCGACAGGACGGAACACTGAAGCTTTCTTT. It encodes CSASPPTGRNTEAFF.

V is TRBV9 and J is TRBJ2-1, with D hard to call. CDR3 length equals 17 residues. Trimming pared 0 bases from V and 4 bases from J, leaving 17 bases between. The germline gives CDR1 SGDLS, CDR2 YYNGEE. CDR3 bases: TGTGCCAGCAGCGTAGCTAGGTCATTACTTCGATACAATGAGCAGTTCTTC. Its translation: CASSVARSLLRYNEQFF.